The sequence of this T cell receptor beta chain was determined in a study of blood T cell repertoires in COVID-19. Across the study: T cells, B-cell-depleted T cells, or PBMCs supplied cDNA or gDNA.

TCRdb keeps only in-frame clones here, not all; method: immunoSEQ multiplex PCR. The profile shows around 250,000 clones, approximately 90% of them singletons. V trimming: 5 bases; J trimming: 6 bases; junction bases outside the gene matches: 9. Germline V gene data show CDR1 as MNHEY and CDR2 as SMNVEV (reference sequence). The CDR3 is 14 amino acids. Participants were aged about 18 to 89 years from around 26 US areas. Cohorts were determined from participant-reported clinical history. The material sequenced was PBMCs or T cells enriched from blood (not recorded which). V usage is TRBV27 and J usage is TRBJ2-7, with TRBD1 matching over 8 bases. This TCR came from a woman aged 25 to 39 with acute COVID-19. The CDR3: CASSETGALFEQYF. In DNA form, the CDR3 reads TGTGCCAGCAGTGAGACAGGGGCCCTTTTCGAGCAGTACTTC.